This TCR beta chain was recovered during a study of cytomegalovirus exposure and HLA in healthy donors. Study as a whole: Among around 200 million T cells, an earlier analysis found roughly 110 million unique TCR beta sequences. Inside one of the first data releases sat about 91 million unique TCRs taken from HLA-typed donors.

The junction had 4 bases not matched to a gene; V was cut back by 5 bases and J by 4 bases. From germline, CDR1 is SGHVS and CDR2 FQNEAQ. This CDR3 has 15 amino acids. General study findings and limits: The dataset shows that most TCR sequences were rare, while some public TCRs occurred in many donors.

Primers for the PCR totalled 60 Vbeta and 13 Jbeta. The data were produced by immunoSEQ multiplex PCR, yet TCRdb's version contains in-frame clones alone and is incomplete. The sample records some 150,000 clones, over 65% being singletons. Comment on this clone: Its target is not known.

This chain uses TRBV7-8 with TRBJ2-2; 10 nucleotides agree with TRBD2. The sample consisted of PBMCs. This receptor was taken from a middle-aged man in good health and CMV-seronegative. The CDR3 sequence is CASSGLAVGTGELFF. Here the CDR3 DNA reads TGTGCCAGCAGCGGACTAGCGGTAGGCACCGGGGAGCTGTTTTTT. Complete variable domain (other parts from reference TRBV7-8 and TRBJ2-2): GAGVSQSPRYKVAKRGQDVALRCDPISGHVSLFWYQQALGQGPEFLTYFQNEAQLDKSGLPSDRFFAERPEGSVSTLKIQRTQQEDSAVYLCASSGLAVGTGELFFGEGSRLTVL.